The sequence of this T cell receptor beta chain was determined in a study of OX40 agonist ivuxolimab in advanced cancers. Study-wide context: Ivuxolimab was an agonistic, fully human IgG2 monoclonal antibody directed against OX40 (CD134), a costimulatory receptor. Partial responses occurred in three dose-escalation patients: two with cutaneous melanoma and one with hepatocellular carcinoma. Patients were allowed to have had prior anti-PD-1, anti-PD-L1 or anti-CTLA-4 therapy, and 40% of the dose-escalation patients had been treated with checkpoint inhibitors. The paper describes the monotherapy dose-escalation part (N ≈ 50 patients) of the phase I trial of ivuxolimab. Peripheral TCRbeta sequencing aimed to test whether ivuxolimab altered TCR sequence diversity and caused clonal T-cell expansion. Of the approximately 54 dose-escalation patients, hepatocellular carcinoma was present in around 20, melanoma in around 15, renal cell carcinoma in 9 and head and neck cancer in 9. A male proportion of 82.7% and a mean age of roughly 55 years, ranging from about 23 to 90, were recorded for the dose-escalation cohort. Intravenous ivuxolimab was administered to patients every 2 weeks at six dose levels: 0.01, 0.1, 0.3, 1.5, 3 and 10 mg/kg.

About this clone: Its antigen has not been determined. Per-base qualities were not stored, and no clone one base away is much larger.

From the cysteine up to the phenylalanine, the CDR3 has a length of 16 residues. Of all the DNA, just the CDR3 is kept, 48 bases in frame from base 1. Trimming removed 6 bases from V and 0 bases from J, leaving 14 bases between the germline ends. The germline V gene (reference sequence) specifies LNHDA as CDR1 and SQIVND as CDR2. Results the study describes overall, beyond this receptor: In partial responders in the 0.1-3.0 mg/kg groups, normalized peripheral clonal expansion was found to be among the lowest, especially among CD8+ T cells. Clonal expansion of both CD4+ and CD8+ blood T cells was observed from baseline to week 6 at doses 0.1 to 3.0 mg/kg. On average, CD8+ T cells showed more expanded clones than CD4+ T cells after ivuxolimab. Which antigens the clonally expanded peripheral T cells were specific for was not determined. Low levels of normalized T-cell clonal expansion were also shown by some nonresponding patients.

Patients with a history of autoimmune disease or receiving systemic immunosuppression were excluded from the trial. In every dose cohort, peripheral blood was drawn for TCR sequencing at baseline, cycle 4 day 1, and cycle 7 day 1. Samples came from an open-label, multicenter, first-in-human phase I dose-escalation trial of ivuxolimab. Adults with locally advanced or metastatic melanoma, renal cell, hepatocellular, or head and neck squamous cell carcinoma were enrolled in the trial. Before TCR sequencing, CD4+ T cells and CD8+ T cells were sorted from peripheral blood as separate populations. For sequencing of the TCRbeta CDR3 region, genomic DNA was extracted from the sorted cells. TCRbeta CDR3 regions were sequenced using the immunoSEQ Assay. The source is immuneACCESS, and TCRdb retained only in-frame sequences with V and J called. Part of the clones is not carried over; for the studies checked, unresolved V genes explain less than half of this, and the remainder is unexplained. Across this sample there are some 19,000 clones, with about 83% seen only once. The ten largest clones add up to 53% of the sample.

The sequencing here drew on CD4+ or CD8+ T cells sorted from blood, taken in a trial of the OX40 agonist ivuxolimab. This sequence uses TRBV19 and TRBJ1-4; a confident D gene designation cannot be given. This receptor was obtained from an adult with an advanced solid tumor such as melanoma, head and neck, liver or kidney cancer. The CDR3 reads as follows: CASSTVPAATNEKLFF. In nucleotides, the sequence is TGTGCCAGTAGCACGGTGCCAGCTGCAACTAATGAAAAACTGTTTTTT.